The clone carrying this TCR beta chain was detected ten times or more. Its antigen is currently unknown. CDR3-region Arm-PCR and iRepertoire HTBI primers produced the TCR beta libraries. TCRdb re-analysed the multiplex PCR reads in MiXCR, keeping a single row per CDR3 protein. Of 300,000 to 450,000 distinct CDR3 sequences listed, around 15% were seen once; the top ten hold about 24%. Germline CDR1 and CDR2: MDHEN and SYDVKM. The CDR3 sequence is 15 residues long. V gave up 4 bases and J gave up 0 bases; unmatched junction bases: 6. These data come from a study of regulatory T cells in long-lasting Graves disease. About the study: The antithyroid drugs taken by newly diagnosed Graves' patients had been used for under 3 months.

Time point of the sample: newly diagnosed GD, antithyroid drugs for less than 3 months. From RNA extracted from PBMCs, the TCR library was made. Diagnosis followed American Thyroid Association guidelines for Graves' disease. The collection involved drawing 7.5 to 9.5 milliliters of peripheral blood into EDTA tubes. General observations from the study: A greater number of public clonotypes (approximately 2,500) was shared by persistent patients than by new patients (around 970).

The chain recombines TRBV28 with TRBJ2-7, with TRBD1 matching over 7 bases. This sequence was found in a female donor with Graves disease. This specimen consisted of peripheral blood mononuclear cells (PBMCs), obtained at new diagnosis, from a patient treated with antithyroid drugs. Here the CDR3 DNA reads TGTGCCAGCAGTTCAATGGACAGGAGCTCCTACGAGCAGTACTTC. This sequence encodes CASSSMDRSSYEQYF.